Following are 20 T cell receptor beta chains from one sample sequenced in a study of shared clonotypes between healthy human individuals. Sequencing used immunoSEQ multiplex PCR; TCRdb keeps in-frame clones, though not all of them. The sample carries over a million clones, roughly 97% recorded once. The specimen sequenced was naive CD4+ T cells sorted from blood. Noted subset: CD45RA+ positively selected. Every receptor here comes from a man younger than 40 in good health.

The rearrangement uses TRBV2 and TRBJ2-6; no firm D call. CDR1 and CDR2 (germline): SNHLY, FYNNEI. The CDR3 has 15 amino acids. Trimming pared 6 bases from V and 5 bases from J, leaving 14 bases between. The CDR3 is CASRGIIKRANVLTF. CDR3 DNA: TGTGCCAGCAGGGGGATTATTAAAAGGGCCAACGTCCTGACTTTC.

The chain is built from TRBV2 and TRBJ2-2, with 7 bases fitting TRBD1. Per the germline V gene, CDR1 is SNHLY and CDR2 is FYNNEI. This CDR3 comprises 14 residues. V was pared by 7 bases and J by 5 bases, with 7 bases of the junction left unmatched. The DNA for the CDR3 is TGTGCCAGCAACACAGGGGCGGGTACCGGGGAGCTGTTTTTT. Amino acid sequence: CASNTGAGTGELFF.

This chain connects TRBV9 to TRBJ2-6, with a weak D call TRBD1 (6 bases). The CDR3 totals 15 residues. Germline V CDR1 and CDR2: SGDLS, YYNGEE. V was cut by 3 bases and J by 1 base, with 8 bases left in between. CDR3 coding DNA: TGTGCCAGCAGCGGGGGGCAGTCTGGGGCCAACGTCCTGACTTTC. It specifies CASSGGQSGANVLTF.

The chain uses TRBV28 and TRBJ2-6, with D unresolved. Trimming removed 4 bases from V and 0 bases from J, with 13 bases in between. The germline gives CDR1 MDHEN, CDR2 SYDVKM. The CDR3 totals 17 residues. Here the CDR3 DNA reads TGTGCCAGCAGTTCTCTTCTAGGGAACTCTGGGGCCAACGTCCTGACTTTC. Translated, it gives CASSSLLGNSGANVLTF.

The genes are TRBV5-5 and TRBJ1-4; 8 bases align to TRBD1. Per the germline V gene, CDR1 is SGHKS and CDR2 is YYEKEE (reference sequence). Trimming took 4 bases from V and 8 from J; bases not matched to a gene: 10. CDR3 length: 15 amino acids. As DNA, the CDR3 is TGTGCCAGCAGCGGGACAGGTCTCAGCGCCGAAAAACTGTTTTTT. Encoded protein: CASSGTGLSAEKLFF.

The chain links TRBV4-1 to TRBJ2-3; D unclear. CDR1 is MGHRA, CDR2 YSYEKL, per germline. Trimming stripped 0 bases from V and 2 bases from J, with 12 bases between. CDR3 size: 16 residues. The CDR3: CASSQDPVPNTDTQYF. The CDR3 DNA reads TGCGCCAGCAGCCAAGATCCGGTTCCCAACACAGATACGCAGTATTTT.

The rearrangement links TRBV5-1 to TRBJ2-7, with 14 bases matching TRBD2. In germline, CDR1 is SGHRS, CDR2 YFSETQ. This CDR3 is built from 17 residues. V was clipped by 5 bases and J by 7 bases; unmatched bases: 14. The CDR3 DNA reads TGCGCCAGCAGAGGGACTAGCGGGAGAGCCGTATCTACGGAGCAGTACTTC. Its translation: CASRGTSGRAVSTEQYF.

DNA of the CDR3: TGTGCCAGCGCTGATCGGACAGGGGGCAGAGATACGCAGTATTTT. Amino acid sequence: CASADRTGGRDTQYF. The V call is TRBV2, the J call TRBJ2-3, with 11 positions matching TRBD1. The CDR3 contains 15 residues. V lost 8 bases, J lost 5 bases, and 9 bases stayed unmatched. CDR1 and CDR2 (germline): SNHLY, FYNNEI. Drawing the rest from reference TRBV2 and TRBJ2-3, the complete variable domain is EPEVTQTPSHQVTQMGQEVILRCVPISNHLYFYWYRQILGQKVEFLVSFYNNEISEKSEIFDDQFSVERPDGSNFTLKIRSTKLEDSAMYFCASADRTGGRDTQYFGPGTRLTVL.

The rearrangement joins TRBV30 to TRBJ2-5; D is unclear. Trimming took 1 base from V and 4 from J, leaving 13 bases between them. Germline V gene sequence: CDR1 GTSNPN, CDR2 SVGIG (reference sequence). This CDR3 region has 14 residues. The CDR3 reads CAWSDRLLRETQYF. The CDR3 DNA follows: TGTGCCTGGAGTGATCGACTGCTTAGAGAGACCCAGTACTTC. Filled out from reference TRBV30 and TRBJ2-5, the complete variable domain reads SQTIHQWPATLVQPVGSPLSLECTVEGTSNPNLYWYRQAAGRGLQLLFYSVGIGQISSEVPQNLSASRPQDRQFILSSKKLLLSDSGFYLCAWSDRLLRETQYFGPGTRLLVL.

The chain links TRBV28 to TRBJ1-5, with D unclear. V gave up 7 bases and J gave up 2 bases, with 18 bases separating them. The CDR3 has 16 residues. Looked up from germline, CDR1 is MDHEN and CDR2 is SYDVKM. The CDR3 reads CASTPLGGIGNQPQHF. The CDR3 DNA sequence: TGTGCCAGCACCCCGCTGGGAGGGATAGGCAATCAGCCCCAGCATTTT.

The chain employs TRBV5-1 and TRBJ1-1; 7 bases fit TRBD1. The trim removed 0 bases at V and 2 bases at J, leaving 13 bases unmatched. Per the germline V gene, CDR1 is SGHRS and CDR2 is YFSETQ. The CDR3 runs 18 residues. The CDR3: CASSLVPGTTGKNTEAFF. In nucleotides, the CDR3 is TGCGCCAGCAGCTTGGTCCCCGGAACGACAGGGAAAAACACTGAAGCTTTCTTT.

This chain's CDR3 is CASSHVPDTQYF. The CDR3 bases are TGTGCCAGCAGCCATGTACCAGATACGCAGTATTTT. V usage is TRBV14 and J usage is TRBJ2-3, with no clear D. This CDR3 has 12 amino acids. Trimming removed 3 bases at V and 4 bases at J, with 5 bases between. The germline V gene encodes CDR1 SGHDN and CDR2 FVKESK.

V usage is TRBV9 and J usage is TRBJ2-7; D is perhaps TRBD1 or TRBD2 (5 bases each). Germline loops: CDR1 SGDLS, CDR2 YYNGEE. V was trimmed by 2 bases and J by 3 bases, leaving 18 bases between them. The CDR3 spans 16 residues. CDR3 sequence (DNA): TGTGCCAGCAGCGTTACCGGGACCGCGTCGTACTACGAGCAGTACTTC. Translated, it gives CASSVTGTASYYEQYF.

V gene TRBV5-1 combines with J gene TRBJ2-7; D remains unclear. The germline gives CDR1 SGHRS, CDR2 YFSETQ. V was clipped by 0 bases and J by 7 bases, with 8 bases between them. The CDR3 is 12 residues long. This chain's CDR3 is CASSLGQWEQYF. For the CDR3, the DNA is TGCGCCAGCAGCTTGGGTCAATGGGAGCAGTACTTC.

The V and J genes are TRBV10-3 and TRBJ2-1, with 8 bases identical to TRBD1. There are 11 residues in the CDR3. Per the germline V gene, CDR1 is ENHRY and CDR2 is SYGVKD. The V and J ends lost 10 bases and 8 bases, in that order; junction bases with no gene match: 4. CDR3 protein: CATKTGDEQFF. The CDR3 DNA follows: TGTGCCACAAAGACAGGGGATGAGCAGTTCTTC.

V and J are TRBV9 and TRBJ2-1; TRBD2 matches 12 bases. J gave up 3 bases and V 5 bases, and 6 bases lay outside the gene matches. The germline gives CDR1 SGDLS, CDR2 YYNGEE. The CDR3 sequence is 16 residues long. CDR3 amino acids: CASRPGLAGNYNEQFF. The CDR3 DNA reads TGTGCCAGCAGGCCCGGACTAGCGGGAAACTACAATGAGCAGTTCTTC.

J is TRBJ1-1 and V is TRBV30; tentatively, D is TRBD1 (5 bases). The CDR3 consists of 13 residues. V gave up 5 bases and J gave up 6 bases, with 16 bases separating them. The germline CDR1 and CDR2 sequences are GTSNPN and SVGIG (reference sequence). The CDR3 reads CAWVGVWSPEAFF. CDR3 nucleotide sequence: TGTGCCTGGGTAGGGGTTTGGAGTCCTGAAGCTTTCTTT.

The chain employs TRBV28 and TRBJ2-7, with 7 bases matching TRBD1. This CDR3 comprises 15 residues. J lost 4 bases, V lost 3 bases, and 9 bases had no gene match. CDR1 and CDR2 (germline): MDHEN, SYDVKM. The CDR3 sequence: CASSFLAGRGYEQYF. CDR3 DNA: TGTGCCAGCAGTTTCCTCGCGGGCAGGGGGTACGAGCAGTACTTC.

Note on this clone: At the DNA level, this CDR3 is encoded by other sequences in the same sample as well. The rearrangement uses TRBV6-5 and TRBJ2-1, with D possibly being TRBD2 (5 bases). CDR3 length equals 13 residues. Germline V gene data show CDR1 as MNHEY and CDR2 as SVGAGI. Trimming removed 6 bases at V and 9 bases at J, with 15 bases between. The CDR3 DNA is TGTGCCAGCAGGTTAGGCTTGGCGGGTGAGCAGTTCTTC. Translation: CASRLGLAGEQFF.

CDR3 bases: TGTGCCAGCAGCTTGGTATTAGCGGGAGCCGATACGCAGTATTTT. Residues: CASSLVLAGADTQYF. This chain links TRBV5-6 with TRBJ2-3; TRBD2 matches at 9 bases. V gave up 0 bases and J gave up 6 bases; unmatched junction bases: 5. The CDR3 has 15 amino acids. Looked up from germline, CDR1 is SGHDT and CDR2 is YYEEEE. Variable domain in full (rest from reference TRBV5-6 and TRBJ2-3): DAGVTQSPTHLIKTRGQQVTLRCSPKSGHDTVSWYQQALGQGPQFIFQYYEEEERQRGNFPDRFSGHQFPNYSSELNVNALLLGDSALYLCASSLVLAGADTQYFGPGTRLTVL.